This T cell receptor (beta chain) originates from a study of blood T cell repertoires in COVID-19. Authors' processing steps: Using reference gene primer amplification, nucleated cell counts were estimated. Libraries were prepared by immunoSEQ multiplex PCR; TCRdb keeps only in-frame clonotypes and omits some of them. That table supplies the V and J calls and clone size; D and trimming were determined from the DNA. The sample yields roughly 180,000 clones, 80% to 85% seen once. CDR1 is SNHLY, CDR2 FYNNEI, per germline. V was pared by 7 bases and J by 0 bases, with 13 bases between. This CDR3 has 15 residues.

The sequencing input was PBMCs or T cells enriched from blood (not recorded which). The chain joins TRBV2 to TRBJ1-5; a weak D match, TRBD1 (6 bases). This sequence was found in a woman aged 55-70 years who had recovered from COVID-19. Here the CDR3 DNA reads TGTGCCAGCACCGTAGGGGGACATAGCAATCAGCCCCAGCATTTT. Residues: CASTVGGHSNQPQHF.